This T cell receptor beta chain was recorded in a study of blood T cells in healthy people across ages. Note on this clonotype: What it binds is not known.

The second PCR ran roughly 6 to 11 cycles with a sample-barcoded 5' primer and J-beta primers. Sequencing yielded, for each sample, at least 3 million paired-end reads carrying CDR3. MiXCR, run by TCRdb on the 5' RACE reads, gives a single entry per CDR3 protein. The table includes 2 million or so distinct CDR3 sequences, approximately 50% detected once. The donors, all healthy, were Caucasians living in Russia, aged roughly 6 to 100. Study observations and caveats: The study regarded diversity estimates from one million T cells as underestimates.

What was sequenced was blood. The sequence was obtained from a woman aged 35 to 49 in good health.

For the CDR3, the DNA is TGTGCCAGCAGAGGACTAGCGGGAGGTCCTAGTACGCAGTATTTT. This sequence encodes CASRGLAGGPSTQYF. V and J are TRBV6-5 and TRBJ2-3; 14 bases agree with TRBD2. In germline, CDR1 is MNHEY, CDR2 SVGAGI. CDR3 length equals 15 residues. After removal of 6 bases from V and 8 bases from J, the junction contained 7 bases not matched to a gene.